This is a list of T cell receptor beta chains from one sample in a study of shared clonotypes between healthy human individuals. Clones were read by immunoSEQ multiplex PCR, and TCRdb kept only the in-frame ones, dropping some. The sample has 1.6 million or so clones; approximately 98.5% are singletons. The source material was naive CD4+ T cells sorted from blood. The receptors here all came from a man younger than 40 in good health. Both conserved end residues are part of each CDR3. D genes are given only for firm matches. Size values are once, few and many counts, or a class for expanded clones, and some rows have none.

TGTGCCAGTCGCTCAGCTAATGAAAAACTGTTTTTT,CASRSANEKLFF,NA,TRBV28,NA,TRBJ1-4
TGTGCCAGCAGCTTATGGGCAGGGGGTGGATCCGGGGCCAACGTCCTGACTTTC,CASSLWAGGGSGANVLTF,NA,TRBV7-6,TRBD1,TRBJ2-6
TGCGCCAGCAGCGTCGGGACAGCTCTTGGTGAAGGCTACACCTTC,CASSVGTALGEGYTF,NA,TRBV5-1,TRBD1,TRBJ1-2
TGTGCCAGCAGCCGTACTAGCGGCCAAGAGACCCAGTACTTC,CASSRTSGQETQYF,once,TRBV9,TRBD2,TRBJ2-5
TGTGCCAGTAGCCAAGTGGGGGTCCCAAAACTGTTTTTT,CASSQVGVPKLFF,NA,TRBV19,NA,TRBJ1-4
TGCGCCAGCAGCCAAGATTCGCACAGGGGGCTTGTAGATACGCAGTATTTT,CASSQDSHRGLVDTQYF,NA,TRBV4-3,TRBD1,TRBJ2-3
TGTGCCAGCTCACCACCTGGAAGGGCCCTGAACACCGGGGAGCTGTTTTTT,CASSPPGRALNTGELFF,NA,TRBV18,NA,TRBJ2-2
TGTGCCAGCAGGAGCCCTGGGACAGGGGACAATGAGCAGTTCTTC,CASRSPGTGDNEQFF,NA,TRBV28,TRBD1,TRBJ2-1
TGTGCCTGGGACCGGGACAGGGGGTTGAATGAGCAGTTCTTC,CAWDRDRGLNEQFF,NA,TRBV30,TRBD1,TRBJ2-1
TGTGCCATCCGGGGAGTTCGGACCGGGGAGCTGTTTTTT,CAIRGVRTGELFF,NA,TRBV7-9,NA,TRBJ2-2
TGTGCCAGCAGCCCACTAGCGGGGCGCAGTGAGCAGTTCTTC,CASSPLAGRSEQFF,NA,TRBV7-3,TRBD2,TRBJ2-1